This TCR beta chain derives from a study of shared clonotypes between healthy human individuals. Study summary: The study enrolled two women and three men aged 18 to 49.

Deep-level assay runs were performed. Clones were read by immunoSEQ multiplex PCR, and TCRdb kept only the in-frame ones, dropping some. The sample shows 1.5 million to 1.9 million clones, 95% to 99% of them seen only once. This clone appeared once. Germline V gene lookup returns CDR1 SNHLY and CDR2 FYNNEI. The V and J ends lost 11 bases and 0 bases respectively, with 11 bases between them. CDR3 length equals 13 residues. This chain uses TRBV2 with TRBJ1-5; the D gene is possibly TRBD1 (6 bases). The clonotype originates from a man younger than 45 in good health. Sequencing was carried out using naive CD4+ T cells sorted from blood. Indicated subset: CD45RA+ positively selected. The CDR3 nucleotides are TGTGCCGTGAGGGGGGATAGCAATCAGCCCCAGCATTTT. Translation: CAVRGDSNQPQHF.